This T cell receptor (beta chain) appears in the sequencing data of a study of blood T cell repertoires in COVID-19. Turning to the study itself: Samples representing acute and convalescent COVID-19 were sourced from the United States, Italy and Spain.

Recruits, aged roughly 18 to 90 years, lived in 24 US areas. Recovered status applied to Cohort 3 donors who had two consecutive negative PCRs. It also applied to those with clearance or with symptom resolution. TCRdb's table, derived via immunoSEQ multiplex PCR, lists solely in-frame clones and lacks some. This table has 150,000 to 200,000 clones, 85% to 90% appearing once. This sequence originates from a woman aged 45 to 65 who had recovered from COVID-19. Sequencing was carried out using PBMCs or T cells enriched from blood (not recorded which).

CDR3 nucleotide sequence: TGTGCCAGCAGTGACGTAGACAGGGCTGGAGGCTACACCTTC. As protein: CASSDVDRAGGYTF. The chain combines TRBV6-1 with TRBJ1-2; 7 nucleotides match TRBD1. There are 14 residues in the CDR3. V gave up 3 bases and J gave up 8 bases; unmatched junction bases: 9. Germline V gene sequence: CDR1 MNHNS, CDR2 SASEGT.